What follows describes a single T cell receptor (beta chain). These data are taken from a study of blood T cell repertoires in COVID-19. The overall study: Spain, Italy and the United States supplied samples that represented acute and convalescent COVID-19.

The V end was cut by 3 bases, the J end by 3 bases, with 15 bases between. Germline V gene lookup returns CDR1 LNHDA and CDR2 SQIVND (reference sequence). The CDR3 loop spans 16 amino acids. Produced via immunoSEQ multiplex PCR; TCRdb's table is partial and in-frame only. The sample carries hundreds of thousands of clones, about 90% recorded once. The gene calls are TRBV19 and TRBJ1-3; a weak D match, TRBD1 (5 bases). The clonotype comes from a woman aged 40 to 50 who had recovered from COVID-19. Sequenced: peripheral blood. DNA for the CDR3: TGTGCCAGTAGTATTATGACAGCCGCTCTTGGAAACACCATATATTTT. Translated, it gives CASSIMTAALGNTIYF.